This T cell receptor beta chain was obtained from a study of cytomegalovirus exposure and HLA in healthy donors. Across the study: The approximately 110 validation repertoires used a platform that matched the one used for the roughly 700 first-cohort repertoires, as a later analysis reported. Overall study results and limits: It was 164 TCR beta chains that were listed as cytomegalovirus-associated.

In the case of this clone: As yet, its antigen is unknown.

The donors were members of the validation cohort comprising over a hundred subjects, separate from the roughly 600-subject first cohort. Trimming removed 4 bases from V and 0 bases from J, with 13 bases in between. Germline CDR1 LGHNA, CDR2 YSLEER. The CDR3 is 16 amino acids. Produced via immunoSEQ multiplex PCR; TCRdb's table is partial and in-frame only. In the table there are more than 55,000 clones, 85% to 95% of which are singletons. The chain uses TRBV4-3 and TRBJ1-5; perhaps TRBD1 as D (6 bases). This receptor was identified in a woman between 18 and 30 years old in good health and CMV-seronegative. Sequenced material: PBMCs. CDR3 protein: CASSPTWTDSNQPQHF. The DNA for the CDR3 is TGCGCCAGCAGCCCAACGTGGACAGATAGCAATCAGCCCCAGCATTTT.